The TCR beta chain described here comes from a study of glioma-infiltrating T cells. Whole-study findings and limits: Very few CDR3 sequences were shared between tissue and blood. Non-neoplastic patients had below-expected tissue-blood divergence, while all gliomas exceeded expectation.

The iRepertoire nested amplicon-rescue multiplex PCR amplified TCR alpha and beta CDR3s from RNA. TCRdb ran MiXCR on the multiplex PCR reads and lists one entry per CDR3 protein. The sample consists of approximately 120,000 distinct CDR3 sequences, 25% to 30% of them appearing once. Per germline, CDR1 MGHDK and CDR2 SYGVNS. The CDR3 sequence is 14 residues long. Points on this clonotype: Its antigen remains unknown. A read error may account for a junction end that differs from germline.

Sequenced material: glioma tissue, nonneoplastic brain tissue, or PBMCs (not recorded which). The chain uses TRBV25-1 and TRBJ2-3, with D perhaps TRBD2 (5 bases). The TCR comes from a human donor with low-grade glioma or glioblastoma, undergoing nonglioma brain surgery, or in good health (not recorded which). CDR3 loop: CARSEALTGDTQYF. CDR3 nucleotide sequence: TGTGCCAGGAGTGAGGCACTGACGGGGGATACGCAGTATTTT.